The sequence of this TCR beta chain was determined in a study of T-cell reconstitution after alpha-beta-depleted transplantation in children. Germline V CDR1 and CDR2: SEHNR, FQNEAQ (reference sequence). The CDR3 loop spans 13 amino acids. Trimming cost V 5 bases and J 5 bases, with 12 bases left between them. It was with unique molecular identifiers that the TCRbeta library was prepared. TCRdb re-analysed the PCR reads in MiXCR, keeping a single row per CDR3 protein. The sample consists of about 980,000 distinct CDR3 sequences, roughly 29% of them appearing once. The TCR comes from a boy under three years old who had a stem cell transplant for SCID, so the T cells may come from the graft donor. The V call is TRBV7-9, the J call TRBJ2-5, with D perhaps matching TRBD2 (5 bases). Sequences were derived from PBMCs, mostly from graft donor cells, sampled 360 days after TCRalphabeta/CD19-depleted stem cell transplant. CDR3 nucleotide sequence: TGTGCCAGCAGCAAACTAGTCGTGGAGACCCAGTACTTC. This encodes CASSKLVVETQYF.